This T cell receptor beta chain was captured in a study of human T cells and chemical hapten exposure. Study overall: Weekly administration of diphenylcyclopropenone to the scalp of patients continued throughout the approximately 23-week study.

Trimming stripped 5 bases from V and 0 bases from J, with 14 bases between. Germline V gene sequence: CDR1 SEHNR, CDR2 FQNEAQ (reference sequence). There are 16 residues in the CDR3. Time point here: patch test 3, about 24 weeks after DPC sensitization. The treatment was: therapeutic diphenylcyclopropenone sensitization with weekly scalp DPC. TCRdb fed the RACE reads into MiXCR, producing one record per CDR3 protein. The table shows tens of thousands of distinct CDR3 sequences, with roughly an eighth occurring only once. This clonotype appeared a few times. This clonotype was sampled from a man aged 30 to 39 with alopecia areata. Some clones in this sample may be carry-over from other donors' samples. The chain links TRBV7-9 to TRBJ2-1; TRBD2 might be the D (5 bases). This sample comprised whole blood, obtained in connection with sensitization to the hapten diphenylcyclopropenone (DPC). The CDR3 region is CASSPSKGPSYNEQFF. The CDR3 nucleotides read TGTGCCAGCAGCCCTAGCAAAGGGCCCTCCTACAATGAGCAGTTCTTC.